The entry that follows covers one T cell receptor (beta chain) sequence. The CDR3 covers 14 residues. V was shortened by 5 bases and J by 1 base, with 9 bases between the two germline ends. Germline V gene data show CDR1 as MNHEY and CDR2 as SVGEGT. The assay was immunoSEQ multiplex PCR, and TCRdb's table has in-frame clones only and misses some. This table holds over 150,000 clones, roughly 94% found once. The record originates from a study of control samples from healthy donors and cancer patients. The chain is built from TRBV6-2 or TRBV6-3 and TRBJ1-5, with no clear D. The sequence was obtained from a man aged 35 to 55 in good health. Sequences were obtained from blood. CDR3 DNA sequence: TGTGCCAGCAGTACGACTGAGAGCAATCAGCCCCAGCATTTT. Encoded protein: CASSTTESNQPQHF.